The entry below describes one TCR beta chain. The antigen remains undetermined. Produced via immunoSEQ multiplex PCR; TCRdb's table is partial and in-frame only. The sample lists about 160,000 clones, roughly 91% occurring once. Deletions cut 2 bases from V and 4 bases from J, with 14 bases between. The CDR3 sequence is 14 residues long. Germline V gene data show CDR1 as SQVTM and CDR2 as ANQGSEA. The data derive from a study of T cell responses to AZD1222 COVID-19 vaccine. Study details: Researchers grouped second doses given at about 4 or about 12 weeks into one pool. General study findings and limits: Seropositive AZD1222 recipients at baseline numbered only six or seven. The donor group comprised mostly white British people and more females; the analysis possibly underestimated clonal diversity.

This receptor was taken from an adult in good health. V and J are TRBV29-1 and TRBJ1-1; D is perhaps TRBD1 (6 bases). The starting material was peripheral blood, obtained on day 0 of AZD1222 vaccination. CDR3 nucleotides: TGCAGCGTTGAAACCGGAAGGGGGAGCACTGAAGCTTTCTTT. This codes for CSVETGRGSTEAFF. Full variable domain (outside the CDR3, taken from reference TRBV29-1 and TRBJ1-1): SAVISQKPSRDICQRGTSLTIQCQVDSQVTMMFWYRQQPGQSLTLIATANQGSEATYESGFVIDKFPISRPNLTFSTLTVSNMSPEDSSIYLCSVETGRGSTEAFFGQGTRLTVV.